This is a list of T cell receptor beta chains from one sample in a study of T cell responses to AZD1222 COVID-19 vaccine. Repertoires were generated with immunoSEQ multiplex PCR, while TCRdb's copy carries only in-frame clones and drops some. Of 160,000 or so clones in the sample, 94% are singletons; the top ten hold roughly 5.6%. The sequences come from peripheral blood, collected 28 days after the second AZD1222 dose. The receptors were sampled from an adult who received the AZD1222 COVID-19 vaccine. CDR3s include the opening cysteine and the closing phenylalanine or tryptophan. Each record gives: D gene, clone size, V gene, J gene, CDR3 protein, CDR3 DNA. The D gene is left open where the match is weak. Only part of the rows carry a size: once, few, many, or a class if the clone is expanded.

d_gene: -
abundance: -
v_gene: TRBV19
j_gene: TRBJ1-2
CDR3aa: CASRSGGANYGYTF
CDR3nt: TGTGCCAGTAGATCCGGGGGTGCTAACTATGGCTACACCTTC

d_gene: -
abundance: -
v_gene: TRBV19
j_gene: TRBJ1-5
CDR3aa: CASSSGVQPQHF
CDR3nt: TGTGCCAGTAGTTCCGGGGTGCAGCCCCAGCATTTT

d_gene: -
abundance: -
v_gene: TRBV19
j_gene: TRBJ1-2
CDR3aa: CASSPGLGYGYTF
CDR3nt: TGTGCCAGTAGTCCGGGGCTCGGCTATGGCTACACCTTC

d_gene: -
abundance: -
v_gene: TRBV12-3/TRBV12-4
j_gene: TRBJ1-4
CDR3aa: CASSPGSNEKLFF
CDR3nt: TGTGCCAGCAGTCCCGGATCTAATGAAAAACTGTTTTTT

d_gene: -
abundance: -
v_gene: TRBV2
j_gene: TRBJ2-3
CDR3aa: CASSLTRDTQYF
CDR3nt: TGTGCCAGCAGTTTAACTAGGGATACGCAGTATTTT

d_gene: TRBD1
abundance: -
v_gene: TRBV2
j_gene: TRBJ1-1
CDR3aa: CASMGAPGQGVTEAFF
CDR3nt: TGTGCCAGCATGGGGGCGCCGGGACAGGGTGTCACTGAAGCTTTCTTT

d_gene: -
abundance: -
v_gene: TRBV5-1
j_gene: TRBJ1-1
CDR3aa: CASSLRAVDGNTEAFF
CDR3nt: TGCGCCAGCAGCTTGCGGGCCGTGGACGGGAACACTGAAGCTTTCTTT

d_gene: -
abundance: -
v_gene: TRBV3-1/TRBV3-2
j_gene: TRBJ2-2
CDR3aa: CASRPYPPGELFF
CDR3nt: TGTGCCAGCAGGCCCTATCCCCCCGGGGAGCTGTTTTTT

d_gene: -
abundance: -
v_gene: TRBV24-1
j_gene: TRBJ2-7
CDR3aa: CATEGGSSYEQYF
CDR3nt: TGTGCCACCGAAGGGGGGAGCTCCTACGAGCAGTACTTC

d_gene: -
abundance: -
v_gene: TRBV12-3/TRBV12-4
j_gene: TRBJ2-1
CDR3aa: CASSQGREQFF
CDR3nt: TGTGCCAGCAGCCAGGGGCGGGAGCAGTTCTTC

d_gene: -
abundance: -
v_gene: TRBV6-5
j_gene: TRBJ1-4
CDR3aa: CASRVITDHNEKLFF
CDR3nt: TGTGCCAGCAGAGTTATAACAGATCATAATGAAAAACTGTTTTTT

d_gene: -
abundance: -
v_gene: TRBV21-1
j_gene: TRBJ1-1
CDR3aa: CASSKGGEAFF
CDR3nt: TGTGCCAGCAGCAAAGGCGGGGAAGCTTTCTTT

d_gene: -
abundance: -
v_gene: TRBV28
j_gene: TRBJ2-6
CDR3aa: CASSLWGLRGSPSGANVLTF
CDR3nt: TGTGCCAGCAGTTTATGGGGTCTAAGGGGATCCCCCTCTGGGGCCAACGTCCTGACTTTC

d_gene: -
abundance: -
v_gene: TRBV4-3
j_gene: TRBJ1-1
CDR3aa: CASSQDGALGASNTEAFF
CDR3nt: TGCGCCAGCAGCCAAGATGGAGCGCTCGGTGCATCGAACACTGAAGCTTTCTTT

d_gene: -
abundance: -
v_gene: TRBV4-1
j_gene: TRBJ2-5
CDR3aa: CASSQTGLQETQYF
CDR3nt: TGCGCCAGCAGCCAGACAGGCCTTCAAGAGACCCAGTACTTC

d_gene: TRBD1
abundance: -
v_gene: TRBV6-5
j_gene: TRBJ1-1
CDR3aa: CASSPDRVAFF
CDR3nt: TGTGCCAGCAGTCCGGACAGGGTAGCTTTCTTT

d_gene: TRBD2
abundance: -
v_gene: TRBV6-5
j_gene: TRBJ2-3
CDR3aa: CASSRTSDTDTQYF
CDR3nt: TGTGCCAGCAGCCGGACTAGCGATACAGATACGCAGTATTTT

d_gene: -
abundance: -
v_gene: TRBV4-1
j_gene: TRBJ2-1
CDR3aa: CASSQPGLTGPFF
CDR3nt: TGCGCCAGCAGCCAACCAGGACTAACAGGGCCGTTCTTC

d_gene: -
abundance: once
v_gene: TRBV2
j_gene: TRBJ1-1
CDR3aa: CASSEPTGNTEAFF
CDR3nt: TGTGCCAGCAGTGAACCAACAGGGAACACTGAAGCTTTCTTT

d_gene: -
abundance: -
v_gene: TRBV30
j_gene: TRBJ1-4
CDR3aa: CAWSVDFGEEKLFF
CDR3nt: TGTGCCTGGAGTGTAGATTTTGGGGAGGAAAAACTGTTTTTT

d_gene: -
abundance: once
v_gene: TRBV29-1
j_gene: TRBJ1-2
CDR3aa: CSVNPGYGYTF
CDR3nt: TGCAGCGTTAATCCAGGGTATGGCTACACCTTC

d_gene: -
abundance: -
v_gene: TRBV4-3
j_gene: TRBJ2-7
CDR3aa: CASSQAFLPGRQYF
CDR3nt: TGCGCCAGCAGCCAAGCCTTCCTCCCGGGAAGGCAGTACTTC

d_gene: -
abundance: -
v_gene: TRBV30
j_gene: TRBJ1-4
CDR3aa: CAWSLNQGTYEKLFF
CDR3nt: TGTGCCTGGAGTCTCAACCAAGGGACCTATGAAAAACTGTTTTTT

d_gene: -
abundance: -
v_gene: TRBV5-5
j_gene: TRBJ1-6
CDR3aa: CASSFGGDSPLHF
CDR3nt: TGTGCCAGCAGCTTTGGGGGAGATTCACCCCTCCACTTT

d_gene: -
abundance: -
v_gene: TRBV9
j_gene: TRBJ2-2
CDR3aa: CASSVQGGELFF
CDR3nt: TGTGCCAGCAGCGTGCAAGGCGGGGAGCTGTTTTTT

d_gene: -
abundance: -
v_gene: TRBV4-1
j_gene: TRBJ1-2
CDR3aa: CASSQAGRGGPNYGYTF
CDR3nt: TGCGCCAGCAGCCAAGCCGGAAGGGGGGGCCCTAACTATGGCTACACCTTC

d_gene: -
abundance: -
v_gene: TRBV19
j_gene: TRBJ1-5
CDR3aa: CASSIGLRGTSNQPQHF
CDR3nt: TGTGCCAGTAGTATTGGACTTAGGGGGACTAGCAATCAGCCCCAGCATTTT

d_gene: -
abundance: -
v_gene: TRBV5-4
j_gene: TRBJ2-7
CDR3aa: CASSLGTMTYEQYF
CDR3nt: TGTGCCAGCAGCTTGGGGACTATGACCTACGAGCAGTACTTC

d_gene: -
abundance: -
v_gene: TRBV18
j_gene: TRBJ2-7
CDR3aa: CASSPRAESYEQYF
CDR3nt: TGTGCCAGCTCACCACGGGCAGAGAGCTACGAGCAGTACTTC

d_gene: -
abundance: -
v_gene: TRBV29-1
j_gene: TRBJ2-5
CDR3aa: CSATGTQETQYF
CDR3nt: TGCAGCGCAACAGGGACCCAAGAGACCCAGTACTTC

d_gene: -
abundance: -
v_gene: TRBV28
j_gene: TRBJ1-2
CDR3aa: CATRTGGLYGYTF
CDR3nt: TGTGCCACCCGGACCGGGGGGCTGTATGGCTACACCTTC

d_gene: -
abundance: -
v_gene: TRBV6-2/TRBV6-3
j_gene: TRBJ1-2
CDR3aa: CASSQKTDLRVNYGYTF
CDR3nt: TGTGCCAGCAGTCAAAAGACAGACCTGAGGGTCAACTATGGCTACACCTTC

d_gene: -
abundance: -
v_gene: TRBV4-2
j_gene: TRBJ1-1
CDR3aa: CASSQEGRTEAFF
CDR3nt: TGTGCCAGCAGCCAAGAGGGCAGGACTGAAGCTTTCTTT

d_gene: -
abundance: -
v_gene: TRBV3-1/TRBV3-2
j_gene: TRBJ1-2
CDR3aa: CASSQDGRVVGGYTF
CDR3nt: TGTGCCAGCAGCCAAGATGGAAGGGTAGTCGGTGGCTACACCTTC

d_gene: -
abundance: -
v_gene: TRBV15
j_gene: TRBJ1-3
CDR3aa: CATSVPRGDGNTIYF
CDR3nt: TGTGCCACCAGCGTCCCGAGGGGGGACGGAAACACCATATATTTT

d_gene: -
abundance: once
v_gene: TRBV29-1
j_gene: TRBJ1-1
CDR3aa: CSVESMGGGVAFF
CDR3nt: TGCAGCGTTGAAAGTATGGGTGGGGGGGTAGCTTTCTTT

d_gene: -
abundance: -
v_gene: TRBV13
j_gene: TRBJ2-7
CDR3aa: CASSLERWGYEQYF
CDR3nt: TGTGCCAGCAGCTTAGAACGTTGGGGCTACGAGCAGTACTTC

d_gene: -
abundance: -
v_gene: TRBV10-1
j_gene: TRBJ2-3
CDR3aa: CASSECSGDGTDTQYF
CDR3nt: TGCGCCAGCAGTGAGTGTTCGGGGGATGGCACAGATACGCAGTATTTT

d_gene: TRBD1
abundance: -
v_gene: TRBV19
j_gene: TRBJ1-3
CDR3aa: CASSPGQGAGNTIYF
CDR3nt: TGTGCCAGTAGTCCGGGACAGGGAGCTGGAAACACCATATATTTT

d_gene: -
abundance: -
v_gene: TRBV30
j_gene: TRBJ2-7
CDR3aa: CAWSSRRQGMGEQYF
CDR3nt: TGTGCCTGGAGCTCCCGCCGCCAGGGAATGGGGGAGCAGTACTTC

d_gene: -
abundance: -
v_gene: TRBV19
j_gene: TRBJ1-1
CDR3aa: CASSIGGGRLITEAFF
CDR3nt: TGTGCCAGTAGTATAGGCGGGGGGCGCTTGATCACTGAAGCTTTCTTT

d_gene: -
abundance: -
v_gene: TRBV28
j_gene: TRBJ1-4
CDR3aa: CASSFFQGSEKLFF
CDR3nt: TGTGCCAGCAGTTTCTTCCAGGGAAGCGAAAAACTGTTTTTT

d_gene: TRBD2
abundance: -
v_gene: TRBV28
j_gene: TRBJ2-1
CDR3aa: CASSPLLAGVKNEQFF
CDR3nt: TGTGCCAGCAGTCCACTACTAGCGGGAGTAAAAAATGAGCAGTTCTTC

d_gene: -
abundance: -
v_gene: TRBV20-1
j_gene: TRBJ1-4
CDR3aa: CSAGVERARAEKLFF
CDR3nt: TGCAGTGCTGGTGTGGAGAGGGCGCGAGCTGAAAAACTGTTTTTT

d_gene: -
abundance: -
v_gene: TRBV7-2
j_gene: TRBJ2-1
CDR3aa: CASSKGERYNEQFF
CDR3nt: TGTGCCAGCAGCAAAGGAGAGCGGTACAATGAGCAGTTCTTC

d_gene: -
abundance: -
v_gene: TRBV2
j_gene: TRBJ2-7
CDR3aa: CASSEAGAPQYEQYF
CDR3nt: TGTGCCAGCAGTGAAGCGGGGGCACCCCAATACGAGCAGTACTTC

d_gene: -
abundance: -
v_gene: TRBV6-6
j_gene: TRBJ1-2
CDR3aa: CASTQGGRYYGYTF
CDR3nt: TGTGCCAGCACCCAGGGCGGACGCTACTATGGCTACACCTTC

d_gene: -
abundance: -
v_gene: TRBV25-1
j_gene: TRBJ1-2
CDR3aa: CASSPRRGVGHTF
CDR3nt: TGTGCCAGCAGTCCAAGAAGAGGCGTAGGGCACACCTTC

d_gene: -
abundance: -
v_gene: TRBV5-5
j_gene: TRBJ2-7
CDR3aa: CASSFVSGEQYF
CDR3nt: TGTGCCAGCAGCTTTGTCTCAGGGGAGCAGTACTTC

d_gene: -
abundance: once
v_gene: TRBV7-9
j_gene: TRBJ1-4
CDR3aa: CASSHGSQAEKLFF
CDR3nt: TGTGCCAGCAGCCACGGGAGTCAGGCTGAAAAACTGTTTTTT

d_gene: -
abundance: -
v_gene: TRBV14
j_gene: TRBJ2-1
CDR3aa: CASSQLGGRGNEQFF
CDR3nt: TGTGCCAGCAGCCAACTGGGTGGGAGAGGAAATGAGCAGTTCTTC